The 9 T cell receptor beta chains below come from one sample, sequenced in a study of cytomegalovirus exposure and HLA in healthy donors. 13 Jbeta primers and 60 Vbeta primers were used for the PCR. TCRdb's table, derived via immunoSEQ multiplex PCR, lists solely in-frame clones and lacks some. The sample has 98,000 or so clones, about 83% seen once. Specimen: PBMCs. The receptors were gathered from a man between 60 and 75 years old in good health and CMV-seropositive.

The V and J genes are TRBV4-1 and TRBJ1-2, with 7 bases lining up with TRBD1. The CDR3 runs to 17 residues. V lost 1 base, J lost 2 bases, and 10 bases stayed unmatched. Germline V gives CDR1 MGHRA, CDR2 YSYEKL. DNA of the CDR3: TGCGCCAGCAGCCAAGCTAGGCCCAGGGGGAGCAACTATGGCTACACCTTC. Protein: CASSQARPRGSNYGYTF.

V gene TRBV7-2 combines with J gene TRBJ1-5; TRBD1 matches at 10 bases. The CDR3 is made up of 16 amino acids. J was trimmed by 3 bases and V by 0 bases; bases with no gene match: 2. Germline V gives CDR1 SGHTA, CDR2 FQGNSA. The CDR3 here is CASSLAGTGVNQPQHF. The CDR3 DNA sequence: TGTGCCAGCAGCTTAGCTGGGACAGGGGTCAATCAGCCCCAGCATTTT. Together with reference TRBV7-2 and TRBJ1-5, the CDR3 gives the full variable domain: GAGVSQSPSNKVTEKGKDVELRCDPISGHTALYWYRQSLGQGLEFLIYFQGNSAPDKSGLPSDRFSAERTGGSVSTLTIQRTQQEDSAVYLCASSLAGTGVNQPQHFGDGTRLSIL.

CDR3 amino acids: CAISADRGSYEQYF. For the CDR3, the DNA is TGTGCCATCAGTGCTGACAGGGGCTCCTACGAGCAGTACTTC. The V gene is TRBV10-3, the J gene TRBJ2-7, with 8 positions matching TRBD1. CDR1 and CDR2 (germline): ENHRY, SYGVKD. Losses at the gene ends were 4 bases for V and 0 bases for J; bases not matched to a gene: 2. CDR3 length: 14 amino acids.

The J gene is TRBJ2-2, the V gene TRBV25-1; 8 nucleotides align to TRBD1. The J segment lost 7 bases and the V segment lost 2 bases, leaving 12 bases of the junction unmatched. This CDR3 has 17 amino acids. Germline V lookup: CDR1 MGHDK, CDR2 SYGVNS. The CDR3 sequence is CASSETTGARFIGELFF. In DNA, the CDR3 is TGTGCCAGCAGTGAAACGACAGGGGCCAGATTTATCGGGGAGCTGTTTTTT.

The J gene is TRBJ1-4, the V gene TRBV7-2; 9 nucleotides line up with TRBD1. With V trimmed by 3 bases and J by 8 bases, 1 base remained unmatched. The germline V gene has CDR1 SGHTA and CDR2 FQGNSA. The CDR3 spans 13 residues. CDR3 in amino acids: CASSLDRGEKLFF. The CDR3 DNA is TGTGCCAGCAGCTTGGACAGGGGCGAAAAACTGTTTTTT.

The gene calls are TRBV5-1 and TRBJ1-2, with 7 bases aligning to TRBD1. CDR3 length equals 14 residues. CDR1 and CDR2 (germline): SGHRS, YFSETQ. V lost 3 bases, J lost 3 bases, and 5 bases stayed unmatched. The CDR3 bases are TGCGCCAGCAGCTCCACAGGGGATGACTATGGCTACACCTTC. Amino acid sequence: CASSSTGDDYGYTF.

By frequency in the sample, this clone is medium-sized. The V gene is TRBV5-1, the J gene TRBJ1-5; D perhaps matches TRBD1 (6 bases). The V gene's germline CDR1 is SGHRS and CDR2 YFSETQ. V was clipped by 4 bases and J by 5 bases, with 10 bases between them. CDR3 size: 13 residues. This chain's CDR3 is CASSPEGDQPQHF. In nucleotides, the CDR3 is TGCGCCAGCAGCCCCGAGGGGGATCAGCCCCAGCATTTT.

The chain links TRBV6-5 to TRBJ1-2, with D possibly being TRBD1 (5 bases). V lost 6 bases to trimming and J lost 2 bases, with 13 bases between them. CDR3 size: 14 residues. Per germline, CDR1 MNHEY and CDR2 SVGAGI. DNA of the CDR3: TGTGCCAGCAGAAAAACTGGGGGGAACTATGGCTACACCTTC. Translating gives CASRKTGGNYGYTF.

This clone was observed a single time. The V and J genes are TRBV18 and TRBJ2-5, with 8 bases lining up with TRBD1. Per the germline V gene, CDR1 is KGHSH and CDR2 is LQKENI. After removal of 2 bases from V and 4 bases from J, the junction contained 3 bases not matched to a gene. The CDR3 runs to 14 residues. CDR3 loop: CASSPIQGAETQYF. CDR3 in DNA: TGTGCCAGCTCACCAATTCAGGGGGCAGAGACCCAGTACTTC.